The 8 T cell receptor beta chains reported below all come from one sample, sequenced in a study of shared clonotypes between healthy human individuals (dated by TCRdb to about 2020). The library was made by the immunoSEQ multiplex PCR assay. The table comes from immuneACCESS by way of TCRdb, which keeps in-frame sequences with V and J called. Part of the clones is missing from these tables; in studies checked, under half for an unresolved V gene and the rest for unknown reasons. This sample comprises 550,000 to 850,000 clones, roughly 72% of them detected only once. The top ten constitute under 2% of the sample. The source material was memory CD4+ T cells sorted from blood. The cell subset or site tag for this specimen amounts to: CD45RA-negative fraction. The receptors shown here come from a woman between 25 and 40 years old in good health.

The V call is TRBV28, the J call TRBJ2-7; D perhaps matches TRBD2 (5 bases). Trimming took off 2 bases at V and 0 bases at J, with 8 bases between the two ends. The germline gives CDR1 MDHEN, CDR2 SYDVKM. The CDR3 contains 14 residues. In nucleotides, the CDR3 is TGTGCCAGCAGTTTAAGGGAGAGCTCCTACGAGCAGTACTTC. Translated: CASSLRESSYEQYF.

Written as DNA, the CDR3 is TGTGCCAGTATGGCGACAGGGAATGAAAAACTGTTTTTT. Its translation: CASMATGNEKLFF. The genes are TRBV19 and TRBJ1-4, with 7 bases identical to TRBD1. The germline V gene encodes CDR1 LNHDA and CDR2 SQIVND (reference sequence). The CDR3 covers 13 residues. The J segment lost 5 bases and the V segment lost 7 bases, leaving 4 bases of the junction unmatched.

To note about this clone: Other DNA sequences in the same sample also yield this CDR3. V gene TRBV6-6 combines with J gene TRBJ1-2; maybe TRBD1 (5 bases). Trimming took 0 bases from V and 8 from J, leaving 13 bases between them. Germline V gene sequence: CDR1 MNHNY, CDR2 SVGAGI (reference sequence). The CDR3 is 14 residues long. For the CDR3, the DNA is TGTGCCAGCAGTTACTCCAGCGGGGCGGGCGGCTACACCTTC. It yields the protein CASSYSSGAGGYTF.

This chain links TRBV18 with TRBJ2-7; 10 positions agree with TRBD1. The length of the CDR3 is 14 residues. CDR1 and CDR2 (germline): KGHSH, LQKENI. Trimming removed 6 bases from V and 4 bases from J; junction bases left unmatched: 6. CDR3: CASSMRQGAYEQYF. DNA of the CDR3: TGTGCCAGCTCCATGAGACAGGGGGCGTACGAGCAGTACTTC.

This CDR3 reads CASSPSSVKETQYF. DNA for the CDR3: TGTGCCAGCAGTCCCTCTAGCGTCAAAGAGACCCAGTACTTC. The chain links TRBV7-2 to TRBJ2-5; possible D gene TRBD2, 6 bases. V dropped 6 bases and J dropped 3 bases, with 14 bases sitting between them. This CDR3 comprises 14 residues. Germline loops: CDR1 SGHTA, CDR2 FQGNSA.

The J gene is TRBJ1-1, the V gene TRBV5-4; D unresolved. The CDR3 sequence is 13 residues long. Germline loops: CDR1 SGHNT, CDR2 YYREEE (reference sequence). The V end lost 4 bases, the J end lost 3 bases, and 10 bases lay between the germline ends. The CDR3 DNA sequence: TGTGCCAGCAGCAAAGACACTTACACTGAAGCTTTCTTT. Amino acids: CASSKDTYTEAFF.

Written as DNA, the CDR3 is TGTGCCAGCAGTTACTCTGCTAGCGGGAGTGAGACCCAGTACTTC. Translated: CASSYSASGSETQYF. V is TRBV6-5 and J is TRBJ2-5, with 10 bases that match TRBD2. There are 15 residues in the CDR3. Germline V gene data show CDR1 as MNHEY and CDR2 as SVGAGI. Losses at the gene ends were 0 bases for V and 5 bases for J; bases not matched to a gene: 3.

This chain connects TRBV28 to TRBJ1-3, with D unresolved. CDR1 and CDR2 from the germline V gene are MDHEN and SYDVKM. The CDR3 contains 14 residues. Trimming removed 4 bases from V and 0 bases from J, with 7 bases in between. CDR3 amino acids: CASSSAVSGNTIYF. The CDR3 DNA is TGTGCCAGCAGTTCGGCCGTCTCTGGAAACACCATATATTTT.